This T cell receptor (beta chain) appears in the sequencing data of a study of cytotoxic CD8 clonotypes in ibrutinib-treated CLL. Study-level points and caveats: Public clonotypes, an uncommon group, contracted or remained stable on treatment. A rise in clonality was seen at ibrutinib response, and a fall back toward baseline was seen at progression.

Germline V gives CDR1 MGHRA, CDR2 YSYEKL. Trimming removed 1 base from V and 8 bases from J; junction bases left unmatched: 15. CDR3 length: 18 amino acids. The repertoire was sequenced with immunoSEQ multiplex PCR; TCRdb's copy has only in-frame clones and lacks some. There are about 310,000 clones in the sample; roughly 79% occur only once, and about 6.3% lies in the top ten. To note about this clone: Its antigen is undetermined.

Sequenced material: PBMCs, taken before ibrutinib treatment. J is TRBJ2-1 and V is TRBV4-1; 9 nucleotides align to TRBD2. The TCR was taken from a human donor with chronic lymphocytic leukemia. In DNA, the CDR3 is TGCGCCAGCAGCCAAGTGGGGTTCGGCGGGAGGGCCGGCGATGAGCAGTTCTTC. Translated, it gives CASSQVGFGGRAGDEQFF.